One sample yielded the 8 T cell receptor beta chains listed below, sequenced in a study of brain T cells in children with intractable seizures. The method was immunoSEQ multiplex PCR; TCRdb's version includes in-frame clones alone and lacks a portion of them. The repertoire holds under 400,000 clones, with more than 85% as singletons. Indicated time point: blood from clinic visit 5 months post-surgery; TSC patient then seizure free. Here the sequenced sample was peripheral blood, taken about 5 months after surgery. Receptors originate from a boy less than two years old with tuberous sclerosis and intractable seizures.

This chain uses TRBV24-1 with TRBJ1-6; possible D gene TRBD1, 5 bases. The CDR3 has 17 amino acids. V dropped 0 bases and J dropped 10 bases, with 18 bases sitting between them. Germline V lookup: CDR1 KGHDR, CDR2 SFDVKD. The CDR3 sequence is CATSDLGKDSGSSPLHF. For the CDR3, the DNA is TGTGCCACCAGTGATTTGGGGAAAGACAGCGGATCATCACCCCTCCACTTT.

The CDR3 DNA reads as TGCGCCAGCAGCTTGGAGCTAGGCCCGGGGAATGAGCAGTTCTTC. Protein: CASSLELGPGNEQFF. This rearrangement joins TRBV5-1 to TRBJ2-1; perhaps TRBD2 as D (5 bases). V lost 0 bases and J lost 7, with 14 bases in between. This CDR3 has 15 residues. CDR1 is SGHRS, CDR2 YFSETQ, per germline.

J is TRBJ2-7 and V is TRBV5-1, with D uncertain. V was shortened by 0 bases and J by 4 bases, with 17 bases between the two germline ends. This CDR3 is built from 16 residues. The germline V gene has CDR1 SGHRS and CDR2 YFSETQ. In DNA, the CDR3 is TGCGCCAGCAGCTTGGCCGAGGAAACAGACTTGTACGAGCAGTACTTC. This gives the protein CASSLAEETDLYEQYF.

The genes are TRBV9 and TRBJ1-2; the D is unclear. The CDR3 sequence is 15 residues long. Looked up from germline, CDR1 is SGDLS and CDR2 is YYNGEE. Trimming cost V 3 bases and J 2 bases, with 14 bases left between them. CDR3 nucleotide sequence: TGTGCCAGCAGCGGGAGTATGTATGACAACTATGGCTACACCTTC. Protein: CASSGSMYDNYGYTF.

Worth noting for this clone: The junction and the germline gene differ at one end; a read error may be behind it. The genes are TRBV2 and TRBJ2-6; either TRBD1 or TRBD2 may fit D (5 bases each). CDR3 length: 15 amino acids. Germline V lookup: CDR1 SNHLY, CDR2 FYNNEI. CDR3 protein: CASTLGVFGVNVLTF. CDR3 nucleotide sequence: TGTGCCAGCACTCTGGGGGTTTTTGGGGTCAACGTCCTGACTTTC. Together with reference TRBV2 and TRBJ2-6, the CDR3 gives the full variable domain: EPEVTQTPSHQVTQMGQEVILRCVPISNHLYFYWYRQILGQKVEFLVSFYNNEISEKSEIFDDQFSVERPDGSNFTLKIRSTKLEDSAMYFCASTLGVFGVNVLTFGAGSRLTVL.

V gene TRBV7-2 combines with J gene TRBJ2-1; D is perhaps TRBD2 (5 bases). Germline-derived CDR1 and CDR2 are SGHTA and FQGNSA. The CDR3 is 14 amino acids. Trimming took 3 bases from V and 8 from J, leaving 14 bases between them. CDR3 bases: TGTGCCAGCAGCTTCAACGACTATCGGGATGAGCAGTTCTTC. Translated: CASSFNDYRDEQFF.

In its sample, this clone was seen a few times. The chain links TRBV6-5 to TRBJ2-1, with D possibly TRBD2 on 6 matching bases. Trimming removed 0 bases at V and 9 bases at J, with 6 bases between. In germline, CDR1 is MNHEY, CDR2 SVGAGI. The CDR3 contains 12 residues. The CDR3 DNA reads as TGTGCCAGCAGTTACTCGGGGGGTGAGCAGTTCTTC. Its translation: CASSYSGGEQFF.

The J gene is TRBJ1-1, the V gene TRBV19, with D tentatively TRBD1 (5 bases). Per germline, CDR1 LNHDA and CDR2 SQIVND (reference sequence). Trimming removed 1 base at V and 6 bases at J, with 15 bases between. The CDR3 loop spans 15 amino acids. The CDR3 sequence: CASSIGGAGFSEAFF. For the CDR3, the DNA is TGTGCCAGTAGTATAGGGGGCGCTGGGTTTTCTGAAGCTTTCTTT.